The clone carrying this T cell receptor (beta chain) was counted a few times. Its antigen is still unknown. The CDR3 consists of 16 residues. The J segment lost 2 bases and the V segment lost 3 bases, leaving 8 bases of the junction unmatched. Germline CDR1 is SGDLS and CDR2 is YYNGEE. Sequential positive selection took CD4 T cells first, then CD8 T cells. The beta constant-region primer was an equimolar mix of two oligonucleotides covering TRBC1 and TRBC2. Nested alpha and beta constant-region primers with the SP2 primer drove four PCR rounds on ligated cDNA. The cDNA 3' end received a ligated single-stranded oligonucleotide carrying the SP2 primer and a 12-nucleotide UMI. TCRdb used MiXCR to reprocess the UMI-ligation and nested PCR reads, holding one entry per CDR3 protein. The table shows roughly 83,000 distinct CDR3 sequences, with approximately 10% occurring only once. The sample belongs to a study of naive and memory T cell subsets. Study-wide results and limits: In CD4 and CD8 cells, diversity dropped from naive through EMRA. Over 85% of naive TCR sequences appeared only once, unlike memory subsets. Especially in CD8 cells, naive repertoires contained a few larger clonotypes, possibly CD45RA-re-expressing memory cells.

The TCR was taken from a human donor in good health. Sequencing was carried out using naive CD4+ T cells from blood. The chain carries TRBV9 and TRBJ2-1; 7 bases agree with TRBD2. DNA for the CDR3: TGTGCCAGCAGCGCGACCCCTGGGGGGGCCTACAATGAGCAGTTCTTC. This translates into CASSATPGGAYNEQFF.